These T cell receptor beta chains were read from a single sample in a study of spatial heterogeneity in lung cancer. TCRdb reanalysed the 5' RACE reads using MiXCR and keeps one entry per CDR3 protein. Altogether some 22,000 distinct CDR3 sequences are present, about 4.5% being singletons, with the ten largest covering roughly 5%. This sample comprised PBMCs, obtained at surgery. The receptors originated from a male donor with early-stage non-small cell lung cancer. The CDR3 runs from the conserved cysteine through the conserved F or W. D genes are given only for firm matches. Clone size is not always given. Where it is, it says once, few, many or a class for expanded clones.

many	TRBV28	TRBD2	TRBJ2-1	CASTHAASGYNEQFF	TGTGCCAGCACCCATGCGGCTAGCGGCTACAATGAGCAGTTCTTC
-	TRBV9	TRBD2	TRBJ2-7	CASSPQLAGVYEQYF	TGTGCCAGCAGCCCACAACTAGCGGGGGTCTACGAGCAGTACTTC
many	TRBV5-1	TRBD2	TRBJ2-5	CASSSGLAAGRETQYF	TGCGCCAGCAGCTCGGGACTAGCGGCGGGGAGAGAGACCCAGTACTTC
many	TRBV28	-	TRBJ1-4	CASSLVATNEKLFF	TGTGCCAGCAGTTTAGTGGCAACTAATGAAAAACTGTTTTTT
many	TRBV7-7	-	TRBJ2-6	CASSTYFDGSGANVLTF	TGTGCCAGCAGCACTTACTTCGACGGCTCTGGGGCCAACGTCCTGACTTTC
many	TRBV28	TRBD1	TRBJ1-5	CASHGTGTGNQPQHF	TGTGCCAGCCACGGGACAGGGACCGGGAATCAGCCCCAGCATTTT
many	TRBV5-1	TRBD1	TRBJ1-1	CASSLGTGGTEAFF	TGCGCCAGCAGCCTCGGGACAGGGGGCACTGAAGCTTTCTTT
-	TRBV5-1	-	TRBJ2-5	CASSPRGQGRETQYF	TGCGCCAGCAGCCCGAGGGGCCAGGGCCGAGAGACCCAGTACTTC
many	TRBV18	-	TRBJ2-5	CASSPAETQYF	TGTGCCAGCTCACCGGCAGAGACCCAGTACTTC
few	TRBV20-1	-	TRBJ1-6	CSAPFPYNSPLHF	TGCAGTGCCCCTTTTCCCTATAATTCACCCCTCCACTTT
many	TRBV7-2	-	TRBJ2-3	CASSSPPGRSTDTQYF	TGTGCCAGCAGCTCGCCTCCGGGACGCAGCACAGATACGCAGTATTTT
many	TRBV5-1	-	TRBJ1-4	CASSLDRAAYNEKLFF	TGCGCCAGCAGCTTGGATCGGGCGGCCTATAATGAAAAACTGTTTTTT
many	TRBV29-1	TRBD1	TRBJ2-3	CSSSGTGGGDTQYF	TGCAGCTCCTCTGGGACAGGTGGGGGGGATACGCAGTATTTT
many	TRBV4-3	-	TRBJ2-1	CASSHVGDSYNEQFF	TGCGCCAGCAGCCATGTGGGGGACTCCTACAATGAGCAGTTCTTC
many	TRBV5-1	TRBD2	TRBJ2-5	CASSLKVAGGPETQYF	TGCGCCAGCAGCTTGAAAGTAGCGGGGGGTCCGGAGACCCAGTACTTC
many	TRBV20-1	-	TRBJ1-1	CSARGTRGRGAFF	TGCAGTGCTAGAGGCACCCGGGGGCGTGGGGCTTTCTTT
few	TRBV21-1	-	TRBJ2-6	CASSKENSDIPANVLTF	TGTGCCAGCAGCAAGGAAAACTCAGACATACCGGCCAACGTCCTGACTTTC
many	TRBV7-2	-	TRBJ2-3	CASSLVPGVGGDTQYF	TGTGCCAGCAGCTTAGTGCCAGGGGTGGGAGGCGATACGCAGTATTTT
many	TRBV7-2	-	TRBJ2-3	CASSLGGLSPDTQYF	TGTGCCAGCAGCTTAGGGGGGTTGTCCCCAGATACGCAGTATTTT
many	TRBV19	-	TRBJ2-1	CASSSFGFGEQFF	TGTGCCAGTAGTTCCTTTGGGTTCGGTGAGCAGTTCTTC
many	TRBV28	-	TRBJ2-4	CASTAGSAKNIQYF	TGTGCCAGTACCGCGGGTTCAGCCAAAAACATTCAGTACTTC
many	TRBV3-1	-	TRBJ1-6	CASSQGSVDNSPLHF	TGTGCCAGCAGCCAAGGGTCCGTCGATAATTCACCCCTCCACTTT
medium-sized	TRBV20-1	-	TRBJ2-5	CSALLETQYF	TGCAGTGCTCTACTGGAGACCCAGTACTTC
many	TRBV7-9	-	TRBJ2-7	CASSLWGYEQYF	TGTGCCAGCAGCTTATGGGGGTACGAGCAGTACTTC
many	TRBV7-6	TRBD2	TRBJ2-5	CASSSLLTSGRVEEYF	TGTGCCAGCAGCTCATTATTGACTAGCGGGAGGGTGGAGGAGTACTTC
few	TRBV28	TRBD2	TRBJ2-1	CASSLGGRVQDEQFF	TGTGCCAGCAGTTTAGGAGGGAGGGTGCAGGATGAGCAGTTCTTC
many	TRBV3-1	-	TRBJ2-5	CASSPERETQYF	TGTGCCAGCAGCCCCGAGCGGGAGACCCAGTACTTC
many	TRBV29-1	-	TRBJ1-2	CSVEWDGGYTF	TGCAGCGTTGAATGGGATGGTGGCTACACCTTC
few	TRBV20-1	-	TRBJ2-7	CSARDGRGYEQYF	TGCAGTGCTAGAGACGGCAGGGGCTACGAGCAGTACTTC
many	TRBV19	TRBD2	TRBJ2-7	CASSALAGDLYEQYF	TGTGCCAGTAGTGCCCTAGCGGGAGACCTCTACGAGCAGTACTTC
many	TRBV5-6	-	TRBJ2-7	CASSTIRGYEQYF	TGTGCCAGCAGCACAATTAGGGGATACGAGCAGTACTTC
many	TRBV4-1	TRBD2	TRBJ2-7	CASSLGTSDEQYF	TGCGCCAGCAGCCTCGGGACTAGCGACGAGCAGTACTTC
-	TRBV24-1	TRBD1	TRBJ1-2	CATSDPGQGDNYGYTF	TGTGCCACCAGTGATCCGGGACAGGGGGACAACTATGGCTACACCTTC
many	TRBV28	-	TRBJ2-3	CASYPPGGDGVTDTQYF	TGTGCCAGCTACCCTCCGGGCGGGGATGGGGTCACAGATACGCAGTATTTT
-	TRBV18	-	TRBJ2-4	CASSPGQNIQYF	TGTGCCAGCTCACCAGGACAGAACATTCAGTACTTC
many	TRBV12-3/TRBV12-4	-	TRBJ2-7	CASSSYYEQYF	TGTGCCAGCAGTTCCTACTACGAGCAGTACTTC
many	TRBV12-3/TRBV12-4	-	TRBJ1-4	CASSLSQSYEKLFF	TGTGCCAGCAGTTTATCCCAAAGTTACGAAAAACTGTTTTTT
many	TRBV24-1	-	TRBJ2-7	CATSDGKAGRTYEQYF	TGTGCCACCAGTGATGGGAAGGCAGGGCGCACCTACGAGCAGTACTTC
many	TRBV6-2/TRBV6-3	TRBD1	TRBJ2-5	CASSSIPMGQQETQYF	TGTGCCAGCAGTTCCATTCCAATGGGACAGCAAGAGACCCAGTACTTC
medium-sized	TRBV5-1	-	TRBJ2-2	CASSPRATNTGELFF	TGCGCCAGCAGCCCCCGGGCCACGAACACCGGGGAGCTGTTTTTT
few	TRBV7-9	TRBD1	TRBJ1-2	CASSPEPEGAYGYTF	TGTGCCAGCAGCCCTGAGCCGGAGGGGGCATATGGCTACACCTTC
many	TRBV7-3	-	TRBJ1-1	CASSPTGTVTEAFF	TGTGCCAGCAGCCCCACCGGGACGGTCACTGAAGCTTTCTTT
many	TRBV19	TRBD2	TRBJ2-5	CASSALTSGRRETQYF	TGTGCCAGTAGCGCTTTGACTAGCGGGAGAAGGGAGACCCAGTACTTC
many	TRBV7-6	-	TRBJ2-7	CASSSGPNYEQYF	TGTGCCAGCAGCTCCGGGCCGAACTACGAGCAGTACTTC
many	TRBV18	TRBD1	TRBJ1-1	CASSEGQGAAEAFF	TGTGCCAGCTCAGAGGGACAGGGGGCCGCTGAAGCTTTCTTT
many	TRBV28	-	TRBJ1-1	CASRGGATEAFF	TGTGCCAGCAGAGGCGGGGCCACTGAAGCTTTCTTT
many	TRBV7-2	-	TRBJ1-4	CASSLAGRNEKLFF	TGTGCCAGCAGCTTGGCAGGGAGGAATGAAAAACTGTTTTTT
many	TRBV12-3/TRBV12-4	-	TRBJ2-3	CASSSGSSTDTQYF	TGTGCCAGCAGTTCGGGATCTAGCACAGATACGCAGTATTTT
many	TRBV28	-	TRBJ2-4	CASSSPSEGAKNIQYF	TGTGCCAGCAGTTCCCCCTCGGAAGGAGCCAAAAACATTCAGTACTTC
many	TRBV6-4	-	TRBJ2-1	CASSLNRGGYNEQFF	TGTGCCAGCAGTCTCAACAGGGGAGGCTACAATGAGCAGTTCTTC
medium-sized	TRBV29-1	TRBD2	TRBJ2-7	CSVEKGTSGAYEQYF	TGCAGCGTTGAAAAAGGGACTAGCGGTGCCTACGAGCAGTACTTC
many	TRBV20-1	-	TRBJ2-7	CSARETGRDPYEQYF	TGCAGTGCTAGAGAGACAGGGAGGGATCCCTACGAGCAGTACTTC
many	TRBV2	TRBD2	TRBJ2-5	CASSEQGTGGETQYF	TGTGCCAGCAGTGAGCAGGGCACGGGGGGAGAGACCCAGTACTTC
many	TRBV18	-	TRBJ2-7	CASSQDMSLYEQYF	TGTGCCAGCTCACAGGACATGAGCCTGTACGAGCAGTACTTC
once	TRBV2	-	TRBJ2-2	CASSEKRVLTGELFF	TGTGCCAGCAGTGAGAAAAGAGTCCTCACCGGGGAGCTGTTTTTT